The present entry profiles one TCR beta chain with its context. Its specificity is unknown. The entry originates in a study of cytomegalovirus exposure and HLA in healthy donors. General observations from the study: Reportedly, HLA-A and HLA-B alleles of most subjects were accurately predicted from TCR beta.

The PCR was carried out with 60 Vbeta primers and 13 Jbeta primers. Some clones are missing from TCRdb's copy, which holds only in-frame ones; the method was immunoSEQ multiplex PCR. Across tens of thousands of clones, the top ten clones capture approximately 7% of the sample. The CDR3 contains 13 residues. The ends were cut back, 2 bases at V and 4 bases at J, with 8 bases in the middle. Germline CDR1 and CDR2: ENHRY and SYGVKD. This receptor was identified in a woman between 40 and 55 years old in good health and CMV-seronegative. This chain joins TRBV10-3 and TRBJ1-2; maybe TRBD1 (6 bases). Sequencing was carried out using PBMCs. CDR3 sequence: CAISEGQFYGYTF. In DNA form, the CDR3 reads TGTGCCATCAGTGAGGGACAGTTCTATGGCTACACCTTC.